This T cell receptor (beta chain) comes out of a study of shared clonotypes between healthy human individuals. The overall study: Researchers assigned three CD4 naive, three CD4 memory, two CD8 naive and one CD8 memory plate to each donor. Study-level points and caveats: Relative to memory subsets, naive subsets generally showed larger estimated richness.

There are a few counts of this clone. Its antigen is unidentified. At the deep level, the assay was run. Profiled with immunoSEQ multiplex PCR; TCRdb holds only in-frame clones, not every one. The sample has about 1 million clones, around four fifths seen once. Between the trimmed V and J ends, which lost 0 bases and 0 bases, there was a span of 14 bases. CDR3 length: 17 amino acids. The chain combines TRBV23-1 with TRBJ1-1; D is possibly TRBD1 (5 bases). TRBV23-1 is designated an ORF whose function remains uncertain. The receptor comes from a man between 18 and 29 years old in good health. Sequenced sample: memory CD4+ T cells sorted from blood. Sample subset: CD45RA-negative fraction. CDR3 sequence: CASSQSSPGWMNTEAFF. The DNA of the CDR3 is TGCGCCAGCAGTCAATCTTCTCCAGGGTGGATGAACACTGAAGCTTTCTTT.